This paragraph reports one TCR beta chain. The data stem from a study of blood T cell repertoires in COVID-19. In the study overall: Sources were T cells, B-cell-depleted T cells, or PBMCs; the material itself was cDNA or gDNA.

The junction had 10 bases not matched to a gene; V was cut back by 4 bases and J by 2 bases. Germline loops: CDR1 LGHDT, CDR2 YNNKEL (reference sequence). This CDR3 is built from 18 residues. TCRdb keeps only in-frame clones here, not all; method: immunoSEQ multiplex PCR. The sample records 60,000 or so clones, about 81% being singletons. Input material: peripheral blood. The J gene is TRBJ2-2, the V gene TRBV3-1 (or the pseudogene TRBV3-2), with 10 bases that match TRBD2. This receptor was identified in an elderly man with acute or convalescent COVID-19. The DNA for the CDR3 is TGTGCCAGCAGCCCCCGTTTATTAGCGGGGGGCAACACCGGGGAGCTGTTTTTT. Its protein is CASSPRLLAGGNTGELFF.